The present TCR beta chain was sequenced within a study of Graves' ophthalmopathy and Graves' hyperthyroidism. Overall study results and limits: Predictions made by the model for ophthalmopathy progression reached approximately 71% sensitivity and 72% to 85% specificity.

Germline V gene sequence: CDR1 SEHNR, CDR2 FQNEAQ (reference sequence). The CDR3 runs 14 residues. This clonotype was seen a few times. Its antigen is not known. A much larger clone is a single base away; this may be a read error. RNA transcripts provided the template for amplifying TCR beta CDR3 regions. The library came from an HTBI-primed first-round RT-PCR and a second-round multiplex PCR. TCRdb independently ran MiXCR on the multiplex PCR reads; one entry per CDR3 protein. The sample shows hundreds of thousands of distinct CDR3 sequences, more than 40% of them seen only once. Sequencing was carried out using peripheral blood. The chain joins TRBV7-9 to TRBJ2-2; possibly TRBD1 or TRBD2 for D (5 bases each). The TCR sequence derives from an adult man with Graves' ophthalmopathy. CDR3 residues: CASSPRGNTGELLF. DNA of the CDR3: TGTGCCAGCAGCCCTAGGGGAAACACCGGGGAGCTGCTTTTT.